The 27 T cell receptor beta chains listed next were all sequenced from one sample in a study of control samples from healthy donors and cancer patients. Produced via immunoSEQ multiplex PCR; TCRdb's table is partial and in-frame only. The data show roughly 100,000 clones, around 90% seen once. Sequenced sample: blood. Receptors were obtained from a woman aged 18-30 years in good health.

The rearrangement uses TRBV11-3 and TRBJ2-5; the D gene is possibly TRBD1 (6 bases). This CDR3 has 13 residues. V was pared by 5 bases and J by 7 bases, with 14 bases between. Germline CDR1 and CDR2: SGHNT and YENEEA. The CDR3 coding sequence is TGTGCCAGCAGCCAGGGGCCCCCATGGACCCAGTACTTC. Translating gives CASSQGPPWTQYF.

The rearrangement uses TRBV9 and TRBJ1-6, with unresolved D. The V end lost 3 bases, the J end lost 4 bases, and 5 bases lay between the germline ends. The CDR3 covers 13 residues. Per the germline V gene, CDR1 is SGDLS and CDR2 is YYNGEE. The CDR3 nucleotides read TGTGCCAGCAGCGCCTCATATAATTCACCCCTCCACTTT. As protein: CASSASYNSPLHF.

The chain links TRBV28 to TRBJ2-2, with D tentatively TRBD2 (7 bases). The V gene's germline CDR1 is MDHEN and CDR2 SYDVKM. The CDR3 length is 17 residues. V was cut by 1 base and J by 7 bases, with 19 bases left in between. Written as DNA, the CDR3 is TGTGCCAGCAGTTTATTTGGTGGGGGGGCTCGTAACGGGGAGCTGTTTTTT. It translates to CASSLFGGGARNGELFF.

V is TRBV28 and J is TRBJ2-7; weak D call: TRBD2 (7 bases). The germline V and J ends were trimmed by 6 bases and 0 bases, with 15 bases remaining between them. This CDR3 is built from 15 residues. CDR1 MDHEN and CDR2 SYDVKM come from the germline V gene. CDR3 amino acids: CASRGGGLSSYEQYF. CDR3 DNA sequence: TGTGCCAGCAGAGGCGGGGGCCTAAGCTCCTACGAGCAGTACTTC. The variable domain in full, with the rest retrieved from reference TRBV28 and TRBJ2-7, is DVKVTQSSRYLVKRTGEKVFLECVQDMDHENMFWYRQDPGLGLRLIYFSYDVKMKEKGDIPEGYSVSREKKERFSLILESASTNQTSMYLCASRGGGLSSYEQYFGPGTRLTVT.

The rearrangement links TRBV7-2 to TRBJ2-2; D might be TRBD1 (5 bases). The CDR3 totals 16 residues. Germline V gene lookup returns CDR1 SGHTA and CDR2 FQGNSA. Trimming left V 0 bases short and J 6 bases short, with 14 bases between. The CDR3: CASSLALGQGPGELFF. The CDR3 DNA reads TGTGCCAGCAGCTTAGCGTTGGGGCAGGGTCCCGGGGAGCTGTTTTTT.

This chain links TRBV30 with TRBJ1-2; no firm D call. The CDR3 runs 14 residues. V gave up 0 bases and J gave up 8 bases, with 16 bases separating them. CDR1 GTSNPN and CDR2 SVGIG come from the germline V gene (reference sequence). The CDR3 bases are TGTGCCTGGAGTGTAGCGGCCATAGCAAGGGGCTACACCTTC. This codes for CAWSVAAIARGYTF.

This chain uses TRBV30 with TRBJ2-3, with D possibly called TRBD1 or TRBD2 (5 bases each). Germline-derived CDR1 and CDR2 are GTSNPN and SVGIG (reference sequence). The V gene lost 1 base and the J gene lost 4 bases, with 9 bases spanning the gap. The CDR3 sequence is 13 residues long. The CDR3 loop reads CAWSDLGADTQYF. The CDR3 region has the DNA TGTGCCTGGAGTGATCTGGGGGCAGATACGCAGTATTTT.

The genes are TRBV2 and TRBJ2-5; D gene unclear. Germline V gene lookup returns CDR1 SNHLY and CDR2 FYNNEI. The V gene lost 5 bases and the J gene lost 4 bases, with 8 bases spanning the gap. The CDR3 has 12 residues. The CDR3 sequence is CASSPRPETQYF. The CDR3 region has the DNA TGTGCCAGCAGTCCGAGGCCAGAGACCCAGTACTTC.

The chain couples TRBV6-2 or TRBV6-3 to TRBJ1-6; D possibly corresponds to TRBD1 (5 bases). V gave up 2 bases and J gave up 13 bases, with 9 bases separating them. CDR3 length: 12 amino acids. Germline values: CDR1 MNHEY, CDR2 SVGEGT. The CDR3 DNA reads TGTGCCAGCAGTTACGGGGGAAATCCCCTCCACTTT. It yields the protein CASSYGGNPLHF.

The chain uses TRBV5-1 and TRBJ2-1; D is possibly TRBD2 (6 bases). The V end lost 1 base, the J end lost 8 bases, and 16 bases lay between the germline ends. Per germline, CDR1 SGHRS and CDR2 YFSETQ. This CDR3 region has 15 residues. The CDR3 reads CASSLYSGEVYEQFF. The CDR3, as DNA: TGCGCCAGCAGCTTGTATTCCGGGGAGGTCTATGAGCAGTTCTTC.

For the CDR3, the DNA is TGTGCCAGCAGTCGTAGCGGGACGGATTACGAGCAGTACTTC. This translates into CASSRSGTDYEQYF. V is TRBV5-4 and J is TRBJ2-7; 8 nucleotides agree with TRBD2. The length of the CDR3 is 14 residues. V shed 5 bases, J shed 4 bases, and the junction held 8 bases outside the gene matches. Per germline, CDR1 SGHNT and CDR2 YYREEE (reference sequence). The entire variable domain, with the rest obtained from reference TRBV5-4 and TRBJ2-7, is as follows: ETGVTQSPTHLIKTRGQQVTLRCSSQSGHNTVSWYQQALGQGPQFIFQYYREEENGRGNFPPRFSGLQFPNYSSELNVNALELDDSALYLCASSRSGTDYEQYFGPGTRLTVT.

J is TRBJ2-7 and V is TRBV18; perhaps TRBD2 as D (5 bases). The CDR3 consists of 14 residues. V was clipped by 2 bases and J by 6 bases, with 14 bases between them. Germline V gene data show CDR1 as KGHSH and CDR2 as LQKENI. The CDR3 coding sequence is TGTGCCAGCTCACCAGGGTTGGAGGCTCGCGAGCAGTACTTC. It is translated as CASSPGLEAREQYF.

Here the CDR3 reads CASSDSETGYGYTF. CDR3 DNA: TGTGCCAGCAGTGACTCCGAGACAGGTTATGGCTACACCTTC. The chain is built from TRBV6-4 and TRBJ1-2, with a possible D match to TRBD1 (6 bases). CDR1 is MRHNA and CDR2 is SNTAGT in the germline V gene. The CDR3 spans 14 residues. V was pared by 0 bases and J by 5 bases, with 10 bases between.

The chain couples TRBV28 to TRBJ1-4; TRBD1 is a possible D gene (6 bases). Trimming took 1 base from V and 8 from J, leaving 14 bases between them. CDR3 length equals 15 residues. Germline V gives CDR1 MDHEN, CDR2 SYDVKM. CDR3 sequence reads: CASSLYGERGEKLFF. In DNA, the CDR3 is TGTGCCAGCAGTTTATATGGGGAAAGGGGGGAAAAACTGTTTTTT.

V and J are TRBV5-5 and TRBJ2-5; D is unresolved. The CDR3 spans 13 residues. V lost 1 base, J lost 5 bases, and 9 bases lay in between. Germline loops: CDR1 SGHKS, CDR2 YYEKEE (reference sequence). The CDR3 sequence is CASSLYIVETQYF. CDR3 bases: TGTGCCAGCAGCTTGTATATAGTGGAGACCCAGTACTTC.

This clone was detected only once. J is TRBJ1-1 and V is TRBV10-3, with 8 positions matching TRBD1. CDR1 is ENHRY and CDR2 is SYGVKD in the germline V gene. The length of the CDR3 is 12 residues. Trimming at V came to 6 bases and at J to 7 bases, leaving 4 bases not matched to a gene. CDR3: CAIRETGVEAFF. As DNA, the CDR3 is TGTGCCATCAGAGAGACAGGGGTTGAAGCTTTCTTT.

The sample holds one count of this clone. The CDR3 region is CASSWDGYEQYF. The CDR3 DNA sequence: TGTGCCAGCAGCTGGGACGGCTACGAGCAGTACTTC. The V gene is TRBV7-9, the J gene TRBJ2-7; either TRBD1 or TRBD2 may fit D (5 bases each). Germline CDR1 is SEHNR and CDR2 is FQNEAQ (reference sequence). This CDR3 is built from 12 residues. V lost 4 bases and J lost 3, with 7 bases in between.

The rearrangement links TRBV29-1 to TRBJ2-7; D may match TRBD1 or TRBD2 (5 bases each). Trimming took off 7 bases at V and 3 bases at J, with 16 bases between the two ends. Germline assignment: CDR1 SQVTM and CDR2 ANQGSEA. CDR3 length: 13 residues. In DNA form, the CDR3 reads TGCAGCGCACAGGAGGTGGGGGTCTACGAGCAGTACTTC. Translating gives CSAQEVGVYEQYF.

The V gene is TRBV7-9, the J gene TRBJ2-5, with TRBD2 matching 7 bases. CDR3 size: 14 residues. Germline V lookup: CDR1 SEHNR, CDR2 FQNEAQ (reference sequence). V lost 6 bases to trimming and J lost 5 bases; unmatched junction nucleotides: 9. CDR3 DNA sequence: TGTGCCAGCAGTCTGAGCGGGGAGGGGGAGACCCAGTACTTC. Translation: CASSLSGEGETQYF.

The rearrangement links TRBV24-1 to TRBJ2-4, with D possibly being TRBD1 (5 bases). Per germline, CDR1 KGHDR and CDR2 SFDVKD. The CDR3 has 13 amino acids. Trimming removed 0 bases from V and 13 bases from J, with 12 bases in between. Here the CDR3 DNA reads TGTGCCACCAGTGATTTGGGGCAGGGCGAACAGTACTTC. It encodes CATSDLGQGEQYF.

The rearrangement uses TRBV6-5 and TRBJ1-5; D not certain. Germline values: CDR1 MNHEY, CDR2 SVGAGI. The CDR3 covers 16 residues. With 0 bases removed from V and 5 bases from J, the gap between germline ends came to 14 bases. The CDR3 is CASSYSQEDPYQPQHF. DNA for the CDR3: TGTGCCAGCAGTTACTCCCAAGAAGACCCTTATCAGCCCCAGCATTTT.

This clone was seen a few times. The chain joins TRBV7-2 to TRBJ2-7; D remains unclear. Germline-derived CDR1 and CDR2 are SGHTA and FQGNSA. The CDR3 runs to 11 residues. Trimming stripped 1 base from V and 9 bases from J, with 7 bases between. CDR3 nucleotide sequence: TGTGCCAGCAGCTTAGGTGGAGCGCAGTACTTC. Amino acids: CASSLGGAQYF.

The chain couples TRBV6-5 to TRBJ2-7; D not resolved. The CDR3 is 15 residues long. V lost 0 bases, J lost 0 bases, and 9 bases lay in between. Germline CDR1 reads MNHEY; CDR2 reads SVGAGI. The CDR3 DNA sequence: TGTGCCAGCAGTTACTCAGAGCGCTCCTCCTACGAGCAGTACTTC. Amino acids: CASSYSERSSYEQYF.

The rearrangement joins TRBV5-1 to TRBJ2-5; tentatively, D is TRBD2 (7 bases). The ends were cut back, 0 bases at V and 5 bases at J, with 14 bases in the middle. This CDR3 is built from 15 residues. The germline CDR1 and CDR2 sequences are SGHRS and YFSETQ. Here the CDR3 reads CASSLEGGRLETQYF. The CDR3 region has the DNA TGCGCCAGCAGCTTGGAGGGGGGGCGACTGGAGACCCAGTACTTC.

J is TRBJ1-2 and V is TRBV24-1; 8 positions agree with TRBD1. J gave up 8 bases and V 6 bases, and 7 bases lay outside the gene matches. CDR1 and CDR2 (germline): KGHDR, SFDVKD. CDR3 length equals 13 residues. DNA for the CDR3: TGTGCCACCAGTCAGGACAGGGCGTACGGCTACACCTTC. Amino acid sequence: CATSQDRAYGYTF.

V and J are TRBV3-1 (or the pseudogene TRBV3-2) and TRBJ2-5; D tentatively fits TRBD1 or TRBD2 (5 bases each). Trimming removed 1 base from V and 5 bases from J, with 14 bases in between. The CDR3 contains 15 residues. The germline V gene has CDR1 LGHDT and CDR2 YNNKEL (reference sequence). The CDR3 DNA is TGTGCCAGCAGCCAAGCTGGGGGTAACTGGGAGACCCAGTACTTC. Protein sequence: CASSQAGGNWETQYF.

The chain is built from TRBV6-2 or TRBV6-3 and TRBJ1-5, with TRBD1 as a possible D gene (6 bases). CDR3 length: 13 amino acids. Germline V gene data show CDR1 as MNHEY and CDR2 as SVGEGT. V was cut by 2 bases and J by 7 bases, with 9 bases left in between. The CDR3 loop reads CASSYRGAQPQHF. CDR3 coding DNA: TGTGCCAGCAGTTACCGGGGGGCCCAGCCCCAGCATTTT.